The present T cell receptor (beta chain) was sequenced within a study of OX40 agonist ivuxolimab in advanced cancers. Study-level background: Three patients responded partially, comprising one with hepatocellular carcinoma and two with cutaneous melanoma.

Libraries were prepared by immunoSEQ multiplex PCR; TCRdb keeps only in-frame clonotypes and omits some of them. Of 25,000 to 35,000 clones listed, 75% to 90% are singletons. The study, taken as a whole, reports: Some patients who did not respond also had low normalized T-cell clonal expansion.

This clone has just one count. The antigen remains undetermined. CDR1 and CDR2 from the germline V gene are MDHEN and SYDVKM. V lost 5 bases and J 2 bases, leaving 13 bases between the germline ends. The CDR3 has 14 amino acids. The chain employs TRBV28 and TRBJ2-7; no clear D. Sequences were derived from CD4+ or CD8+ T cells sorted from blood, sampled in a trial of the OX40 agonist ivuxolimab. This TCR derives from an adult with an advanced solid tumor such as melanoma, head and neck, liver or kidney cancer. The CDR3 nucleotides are TGTGCCAGCAGTAGATCTAGAGAGCCCTACGAGCAGTACTTC. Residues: CASSRSREPYEQYF.